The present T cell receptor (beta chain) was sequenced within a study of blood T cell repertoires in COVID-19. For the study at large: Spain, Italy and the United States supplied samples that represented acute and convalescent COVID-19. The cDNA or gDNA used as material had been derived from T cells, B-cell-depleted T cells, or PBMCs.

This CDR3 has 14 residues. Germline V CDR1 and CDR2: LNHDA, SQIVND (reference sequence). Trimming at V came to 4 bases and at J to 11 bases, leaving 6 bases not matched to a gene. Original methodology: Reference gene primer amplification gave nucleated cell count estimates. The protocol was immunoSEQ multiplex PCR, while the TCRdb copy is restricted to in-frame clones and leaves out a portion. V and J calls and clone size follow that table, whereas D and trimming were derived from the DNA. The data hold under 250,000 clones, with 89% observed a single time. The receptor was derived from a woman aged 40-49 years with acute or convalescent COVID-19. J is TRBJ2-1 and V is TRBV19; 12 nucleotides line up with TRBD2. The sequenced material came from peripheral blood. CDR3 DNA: TGTGCCAGTAGTACGACTAGCGGGGGTTACCAGCAGTTCTTC. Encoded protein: CASSTTSGGYQQFF.